This is a list of T cell receptor beta chains from one sample in a study of T-cell reconstitution after alpha-beta-depleted transplantation in children. TCRdb fed the PCR reads into MiXCR, producing one record per CDR3 protein. The sample has about a million distinct CDR3 sequences, 25% to 35% seen once. This material consisted of PBMCs, mostly from graft donor cells, taken 360 days after TCRalphabeta/CD19-depleted stem cell transplant. All receptors come from a boy under two years old who had a stem cell transplant for SCID, so the T cells may come from the graft donor. Each CDR3 is given with its conserved first and last residue. D genes are given only for firm matches. The listing skips clone size in some rows; elsewhere it reads once, few, many or a size class.

clone size | J gene | V gene | D gene | CDR3 DNA | CDR3 protein
NA | TRBJ2-3 | TRBV4-1 | TRBD1 | TGCGCCAGCAGCCACCTCGACAGGGGATTTGAGGATACGCAGTATTTT | CASSHLDRGFEDTQYF
NA | TRBJ2-7 | TRBV12-3/TRBV12-4 | TRBD1 | TGTGCCAGCAGTCCGCCGGGACAGGGGGCGAAGCAGTACTTC | CASSPPGQGAKQYF
NA | TRBJ2-5 | TRBV29-1 | NA | TGCAGCGTCACAACATGGGCAGGGCAAGAGACCCAGTACTTC | CSVTTWAGQETQYF
NA | TRBJ2-1 | TRBV18 | TRBD1 | TGTGCCAGCTCACCCCCTTTAGGACAGGGGGCGGTGGGTGAGCAGTTCTTC | CASSPPLGQGAVGEQFF
NA | TRBJ2-1 | TRBV29-1 | NA | TGCAGCGTCCTCCAGATGAATGAGCAGTTCTTC | CSVLQMNEQFF
NA | TRBJ1-1 | TRBV18 | NA | TGTGCCAGCTCACCACCAAGGAGGGTCGCCAACACTGAAGCTTTCTTT | CASSPPRRVANTEAFF
few | TRBJ2-7 | TRBV20-1 | NA | TGCAGTGCTAGTGCCCTCCCGTGGGGCCCCAGCGTCTACGAGCAGTACTTC | CSASALPWGPSVYEQYF
few | TRBJ2-1 | TRBV20-1 | TRBD2 | TGCAGTGCCGCAGGCTTAAGCGGGGCCAGGAATGAGCAGTTCTTC | CSAAGLSGARNEQFF
NA | TRBJ2-3 | TRBV15 | NA | TGTGCCACCAGCAGAGATCGGGGGAATTCGCGCGCAGATACGCAGTATTTT | CATSRDRGNSRADTQYF
few | TRBJ2-1 | TRBV14 | NA | TGTGCCAGCAGCCTAGTCCCAGTCTTTGACTCTCTCAATGAGCAGTTCTTC | CASSLVPVFDSLNEQFF
NA | TRBJ1-5 | TRBV6-2/TRBV6-3 | NA | TGTGCCAGCAGTCACCGGGGGGTCGGTCAGCCCCAGCATTTT | CASSHRGVGQPQHF
NA | TRBJ2-7 | TRBV9 | NA | TGTGCCAGCAGTCCAGGAGGCGGGGCGAGTTACGAGCAGTACTTC | CASSPGGGASYEQYF
NA | TRBJ1-1 | TRBV7-2 | NA | TGTGCCAGCAGCTTGCTGCCTGGTGGCGGCACTGAAGCTTTCTTT | CASSLLPGGGTEAFF
NA | TRBJ2-1 | TRBV7-8 | NA | TGTGCCAGCAGCTTACCCAGCGGCGATGAGCAGTTCTTC | CASSLPSGDEQFF
NA | TRBJ1-6 | TRBV5-1 | NA | TGCGCCAGCCGTCCCGGGTCGGGGGGAGAATCCCTCCACTTT | CASRPGSGGESLHF
NA | TRBJ2-7 | TRBV29-1 | NA | TGCAGCGTTGAAGAGCCCGGCTCCTCCTACGAGCAGTACTTC | CSVEEPGSSYEQYF
NA | TRBJ1-5 | TRBV12-3/TRBV12-4 | TRBD1 | TGTGCCAGCAGGACAGGGGTTAGCAATCAGCCCCAGCATTTT | CASRTGVSNQPQHF
few | TRBJ2-6 | TRBV18 | TRBD1 | TGTGCCAGCTCACAACAGGGGGAGGACGTCCTGACTTTC | CASSQQGEDVLTF
NA | TRBJ2-2 | TRBV29-1 | NA | TGCAGCACAGACGGGGGTCGGAGCACCGGGGAGCTGTTTTTT | CSTDGGRSTGELFF
few | TRBJ2-7 | TRBV7-9 | TRBD1 | TGTGCCAGCAGCACCGCCGGGACAGGGAGCCACGAGCAGTACTTC | CASSTAGTGSHEQYF